These 12 T cell receptor beta chains were sequenced from one sample in a study of beta chain features in type 1 diabetes. Study-wide results and caveats: Among patients with Type 1 diabetes, TCRB CDR3s were moderately but significantly shorter in every one of the four CD4+ subsets.

These TCRs' antigens remain unknown. Expressed TCRB transcripts were sequenced because the isolated RNA had all been reverse transcribed beforehand. Generated by immunoSEQ multiplex PCR, the TCRdb table keeps only in-frame clones and is missing some. The table lists around 160,000 clones, roughly 65% of them singletons, with about 0.091% in the top ten. Sample: naive CD4+ T cells from blood. These receptors were taken from a man younger than 45 with type 1 diabetes.

The chain carries TRBV9 and TRBJ2-5; 9 bases align to TRBD1. The CDR3 runs 16 residues. Germline V gene lookup returns CDR1 SGDLS and CDR2 YYNGEE. The ends lost 4 bases at V and 3 bases at J; junction bases unmatched: 10. As DNA, the CDR3 is TGTGCCAGCAGCAAACAGGGGGCTTGGAACAAAGAGACCCAGTACTTC. This translates into CASSKQGAWNKETQYF.

This chain uses TRBV7-2 with TRBJ2-1; D unresolved. Trimming stripped 4 bases from V and 8 bases from J, with 12 bases between. The CDR3 totals 13 residues. Germline V gene data show CDR1 as SGHTA and CDR2 as FQGNSA. CDR3 coding DNA: TGTGCCAGCAGCTCCACCGGCGTACATGAGCAGTTCTTC. Protein product: CASSSTGVHEQFF.

This clone showed up just once. This chain uses TRBV9 with TRBJ2-3; TRBD2 matches at 12 bases. The V and J ends lost 3 bases and 2 bases, in that order; junction bases with no gene match: 4. In germline, CDR1 is SGDLS, CDR2 YYNGEE. CDR3 size: 16 residues. CDR3 amino acids: CASSERLAGDTDTQYF. The CDR3 bases are TGTGCCAGCAGCGAGCGACTAGCGGGGGACACAGATACGCAGTATTTT.

This clone has only a few counts. The chain carries TRBV18 and TRBJ2-5; 7 nucleotides match TRBD1. Per germline, CDR1 KGHSH and CDR2 LQKENI. The CDR3 is 15 residues long. V gave up 2 bases and J gave up 1 base; unmatched junction bases: 4. CDR3 sequence: CASSPENRGQETQYF. The CDR3 DNA follows: TGTGCCAGCTCACCAGAGAACAGGGGCCAAGAGACCCAGTACTTC.

This clone is a singleton in its sample. The V call is TRBV16, the J call TRBJ1-2; D unclear. The germline gives CDR1 KGHSY, CDR2 FQNENV. Trimming pared 4 bases from V and 4 bases from J, leaving 10 bases between. This CDR3 spans 13 amino acids. The CDR3, as DNA: TGTGCCAGCAGCCCTCGGGCGGGCTATGGCTACACCTTC. This sequence encodes CASSPRAGYGYTF. The complete variable domain, with remaining parts taken from reference TRBV16 and TRBJ1-2, reads GEEVAQTPKHLVRGEGQKAKLYCAPIKGHSYVFWYQQVLKNEFKFLISFQNENVFDETGMPKERFSAKCLPNSPCSLEIQATKLEDSAVYFCASSPRAGYGYTFGSGTRLTVV.

In this sample, this clone turned up once. The chain links TRBV6-5 to TRBJ2-7; D is perhaps TRBD1 (5 bases). The CDR3 length is 13 residues. Trimming pared 4 bases from V and 4 bases from J, leaving 11 bases between. Germline CDR1 reads MNHEY; CDR2 reads SVGAGI. The CDR3 is CASSSRQIYEQYF. In DNA, the CDR3 is TGTGCCAGCAGTTCCCGACAGATATACGAGCAGTACTTC.

A few counts support this clone. The rearrangement joins TRBV5-1 to TRBJ2-7; TRBD1 matches at 9 bases. The CDR3 totals 13 residues. CDR1 and CDR2 (germline): SGHRS, YFSETQ. V lost 3 bases and J lost 4; bases outside the gene matches: 2. The CDR3 DNA sequence: TGCGCCAGCAGCTGGACAGGGGCTTACGAGCAGTACTTC. Translation: CASSWTGAYEQYF.

As concerns this clone: Other DNA sequences in the sample encode the same CDR3. The V and J genes are TRBV9 and TRBJ2-7; TRBD1 aligns across 10 bases. The CDR3 extends over 14 amino acids. J gave up 4 bases and V 0 bases, and 1 base lay outside the gene matches. Germline V CDR1 and CDR2: SGDLS, YYNGEE. As DNA, the CDR3 is TGTGCCAGCAGCGTAGAGGGACAGGGGTACGAGCAGTACTTC. Amino acid sequence: CASSVEGQGYEQYF.

This chain links TRBV30 with TRBJ1-6; no reliable D call. This CDR3 has 13 amino acids. Germline V gene sequence: CDR1 GTSNPN, CDR2 SVGIG (reference sequence). V was clipped by 4 bases and J by 7 bases, with 11 bases between them. The CDR3 is CAWMAQLNSPLHF. CDR3 nucleotides: TGTGCCTGGATGGCCCAGTTGAATTCACCCCTCCACTTT.

The J gene is TRBJ1-4, the V gene TRBV27; TRBD1 matches at 7 bases. This CDR3 contains 14 residues. The germline CDR1 and CDR2 sequences are MNHEY and SMNVEV (reference sequence). With 5 bases clipped from V and 5 bases from J, the junction kept 5 bases outside the gene matches. The DNA of the CDR3 is TGTGCCAGCAGTGGAGACAGGGCAAATGAAAAACTGTTTTTT. The encoded protein is CASSGDRANEKLFF.

This clone was detected only a few times. The V gene is TRBV9, the J gene TRBJ2-2; no reliable D call. There are 14 residues in the CDR3. Germline V gene sequence: CDR1 SGDLS, CDR2 YYNGEE. Trimming shortened V by 1 base and J by 1 base, and 5 bases separated the two germline ends. CDR3 nucleotides: TGTGCCAGCAGCGTACTACAGAACACCGGGGAGCTGTTTTTT. It is translated as CASSVLQNTGELFF.

The V gene is TRBV11-2, the J gene TRBJ1-3, with 8 bases lining up with TRBD1. With V trimmed by 4 bases and J by 4 bases, 9 bases remained unmatched. Germline V gene data show CDR1 as SGHAT and CDR2 as FQNNGV. The CDR3 has 16 residues. The CDR3 is CASSSGQALLGNTIYF. The CDR3 nucleotides are TGTGCCAGCAGCTCGGGACAGGCCCTCCTCGGAAACACCATATATTTT.